This TCR beta chain stems from a study of cytotoxic CD8 clonotypes in ibrutinib-treated CLL. Study-wide findings and caveats: The study found clonality rose at ibrutinib response, then fell toward baseline at progression. Baseline clonality exceeded age-matched healthy donors and tracked circulating CD8+ T-cell counts.

The table lists this clone with a count of one. Its antigen remains unknown. A 1 in 200,000 to 1 in 1 million T cell depth was the sequencing target. Assay used: immunoSEQ multiplex PCR; TCRdb lists only in-frame clones, some missing. The sample consists of around 200,000 clones, roughly 77% of them appearing once. The CDR3 is 17 amino acids. Trimming left V 6 bases short and J 0 bases short, with 18 bases between. Germline-derived CDR1 and CDR2 are SGHRS and YFSETQ. This receptor was obtained from a human donor with chronic lymphocytic leukemia. The rearrangement uses TRBV5-1 and TRBJ1-4; D uncertain. Sequenced material: PBMCs, taken after 12 months of ibrutinib treatment. The CDR3 region is CASKAQFGSSTNEKLFF. The CDR3 region has the DNA TGCGCCAGCAAGGCCCAGTTTGGGTCTTCAACTAATGAAAAACTGTTTTTT. Looking up the rest from reference TRBV5-1 and TRBJ1-4 gives the full variable domain: KAGVTQTPRYLIKTRGQQVTLSCSPISGHRSVSWYQQTPGQGLQFLFEYFSETQRNKGNFPGRFSGRQFSNSRSEMNVSTLELGDSALYLCASKAQFGSSTNEKLFFGSGTQLSVL.